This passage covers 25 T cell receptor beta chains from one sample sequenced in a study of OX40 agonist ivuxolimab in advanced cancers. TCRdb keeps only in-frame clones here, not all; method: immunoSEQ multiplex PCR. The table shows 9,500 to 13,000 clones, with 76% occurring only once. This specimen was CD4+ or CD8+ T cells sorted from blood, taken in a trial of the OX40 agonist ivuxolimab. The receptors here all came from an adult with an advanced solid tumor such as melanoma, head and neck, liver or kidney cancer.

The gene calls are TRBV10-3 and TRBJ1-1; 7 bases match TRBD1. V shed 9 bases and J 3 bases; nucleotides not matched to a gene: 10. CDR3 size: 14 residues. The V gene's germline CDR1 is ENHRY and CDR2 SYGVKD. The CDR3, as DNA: TGTGCCATGAGTTTATACCAGGGGGACACTGAAGCTTTCTTT. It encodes CAMSLYQGDTEAFF.

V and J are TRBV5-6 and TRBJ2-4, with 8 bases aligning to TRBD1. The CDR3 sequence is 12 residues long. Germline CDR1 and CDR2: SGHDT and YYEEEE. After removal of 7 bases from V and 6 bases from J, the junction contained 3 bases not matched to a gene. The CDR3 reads CASGQGGNIQYF. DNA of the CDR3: TGTGCCAGCGGACAGGGAGGAAACATTCAGTACTTC. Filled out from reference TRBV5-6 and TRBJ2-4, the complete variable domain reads DAGVTQSPTHLIKTRGQQVTLRCSPKSGHDTVSWYQQALGQGPQFIFQYYEEEERQRGNFPDRFSGHQFPNYSSELNVNALLLGDSALYLCASGQGGNIQYFGAGTRLSVL.

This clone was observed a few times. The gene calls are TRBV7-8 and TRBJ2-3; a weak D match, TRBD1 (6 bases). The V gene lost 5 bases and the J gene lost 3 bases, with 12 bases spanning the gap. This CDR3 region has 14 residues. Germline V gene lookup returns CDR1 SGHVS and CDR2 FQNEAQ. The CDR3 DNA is TGTGCCAGCAGCGACGACAGGAGGACAGATACGCAGTATTTT. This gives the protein CASSDDRRTDTQYF.

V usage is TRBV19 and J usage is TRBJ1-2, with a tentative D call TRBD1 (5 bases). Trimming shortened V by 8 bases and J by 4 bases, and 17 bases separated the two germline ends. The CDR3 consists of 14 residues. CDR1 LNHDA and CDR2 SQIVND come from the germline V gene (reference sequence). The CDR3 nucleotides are TGTGCCAGTGCTCCGGGGCCATCGGGCTATGGCTACACCTTC. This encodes CASAPGPSGYGYTF.

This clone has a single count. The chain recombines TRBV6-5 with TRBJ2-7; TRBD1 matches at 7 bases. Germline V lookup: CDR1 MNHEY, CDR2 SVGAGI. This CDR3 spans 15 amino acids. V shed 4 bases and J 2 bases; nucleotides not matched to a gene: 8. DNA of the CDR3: TGTGCCAGCAGTTTAACCGGGACAGCTACCTACGAGCAGTACTTC. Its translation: CASSLTGTATYEQYF.

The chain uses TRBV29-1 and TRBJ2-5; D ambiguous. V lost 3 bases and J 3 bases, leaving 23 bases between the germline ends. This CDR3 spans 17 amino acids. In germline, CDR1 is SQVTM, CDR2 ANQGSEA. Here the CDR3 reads CSVDGIKGPGREETQYF. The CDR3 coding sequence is TGCAGCGTTGACGGCATTAAAGGGCCGGGCCGGGAAGAGACCCAGTACTTC.

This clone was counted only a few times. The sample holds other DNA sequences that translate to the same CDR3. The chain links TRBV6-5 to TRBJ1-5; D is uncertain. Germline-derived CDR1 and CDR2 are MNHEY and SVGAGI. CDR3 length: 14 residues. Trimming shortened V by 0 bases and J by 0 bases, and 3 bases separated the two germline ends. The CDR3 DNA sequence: TGTGCCAGCAGTTACTCGGGTAGCAATCAGCCCCAGCATTTT. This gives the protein CASSYSGSNQPQHF.

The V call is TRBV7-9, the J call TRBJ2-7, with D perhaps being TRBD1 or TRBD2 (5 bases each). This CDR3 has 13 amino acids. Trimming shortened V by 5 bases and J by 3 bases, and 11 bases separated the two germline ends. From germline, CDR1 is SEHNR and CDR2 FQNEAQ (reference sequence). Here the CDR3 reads CASSPRDHYEQYF. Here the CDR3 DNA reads TGTGCCAGCAGCCCCCGGGACCACTACGAGCAGTACTTC.

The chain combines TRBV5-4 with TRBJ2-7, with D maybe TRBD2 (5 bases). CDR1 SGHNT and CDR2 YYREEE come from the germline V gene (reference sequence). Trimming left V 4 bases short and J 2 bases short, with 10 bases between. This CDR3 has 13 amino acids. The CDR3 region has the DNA TGTGCCAGCAGCCCTCCGGGAACCTACGAGCAGTACTTC. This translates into CASSPPGTYEQYF. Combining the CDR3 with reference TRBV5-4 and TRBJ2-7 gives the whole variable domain ETGVTQSPTHLIKTRGQQVTLRCSSQSGHNTVSWYQQALGQGPQFIFQYYREEENGRGNFPPRFSGLQFPNYSSELNVNALELDDSALYLCASSPPGTYEQYFGPGTRLTVT.

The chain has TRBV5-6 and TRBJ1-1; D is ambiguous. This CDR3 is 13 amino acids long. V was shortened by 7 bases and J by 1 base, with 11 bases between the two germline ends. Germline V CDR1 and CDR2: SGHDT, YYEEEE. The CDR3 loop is CASAPPGNTEAFF. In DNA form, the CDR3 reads TGTGCCAGCGCCCCCCCCGGGAACACTGAAGCTTTCTTT.

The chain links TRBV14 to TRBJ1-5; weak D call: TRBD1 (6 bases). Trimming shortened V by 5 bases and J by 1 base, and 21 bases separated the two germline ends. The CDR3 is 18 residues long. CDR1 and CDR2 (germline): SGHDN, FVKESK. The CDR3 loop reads CASSSGTSLSPSNQPQHF. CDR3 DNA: TGTGCCAGCAGCTCCGGGACATCCCTTAGTCCCAGCAATCAGCCCCAGCATTTT. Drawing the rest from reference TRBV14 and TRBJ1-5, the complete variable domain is EAGVTQFPSHSVIEKGQTVTLRCDPISGHDNLYWYRRVMGKEIKFLLHFVKESKQDESGMPNNRFLAERTGGTYSTLKVQPAELEDSGVYFCASSSGTSLSPSNQPQHFGDGTRLSIL.

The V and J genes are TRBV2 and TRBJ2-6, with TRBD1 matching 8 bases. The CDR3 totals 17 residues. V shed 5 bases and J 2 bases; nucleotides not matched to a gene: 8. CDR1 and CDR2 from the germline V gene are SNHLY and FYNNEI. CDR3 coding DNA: TGTGCCAGCAGTCTTGGGCAGGGGGCGGCTGGGGCCAACGTCCTGACTTTC. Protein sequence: CASSLGQGAAGANVLTF.

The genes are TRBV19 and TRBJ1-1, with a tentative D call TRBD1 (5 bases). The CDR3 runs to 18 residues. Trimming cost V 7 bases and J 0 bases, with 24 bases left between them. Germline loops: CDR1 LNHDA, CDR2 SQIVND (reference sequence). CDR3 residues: CASTTSSRVNRMNTEAFF. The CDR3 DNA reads TGTGCCAGTACCACCTCGTCCAGGGTGAATCGCATGAACACTGAAGCTTTCTTT.

The CDR3 DNA is TGTGCCAGCAGCCCTCCTCGGGACAGGGGTCACGAGCAGTACTTC. Amino acids: CASSPPRDRGHEQYF. This chain uses TRBV13 with TRBJ2-7; 10 bases are a match to TRBD1. The CDR3 is made up of 15 amino acids. CDR1 and CDR2 from the germline V gene are PRHDT and FYEKMQ (reference sequence). V trimming: 5 bases; J trimming: 5 bases; junction bases outside the gene matches: 9.

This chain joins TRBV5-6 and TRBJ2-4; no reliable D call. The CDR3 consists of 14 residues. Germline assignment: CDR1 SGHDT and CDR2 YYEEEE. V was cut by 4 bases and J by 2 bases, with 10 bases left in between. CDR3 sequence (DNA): TGTGCCAGCAGCCAGGCGTCTTCCAAAAACATTCAGTACTTC. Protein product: CASSQASSKNIQYF.

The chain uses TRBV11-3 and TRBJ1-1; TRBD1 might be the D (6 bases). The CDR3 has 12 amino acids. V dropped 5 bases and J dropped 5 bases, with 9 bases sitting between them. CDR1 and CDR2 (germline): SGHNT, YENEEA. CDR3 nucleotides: TGTGCCAGCAGCCCCACAGGGACTGAAGCTTTCTTT. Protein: CASSPTGTEAFF.

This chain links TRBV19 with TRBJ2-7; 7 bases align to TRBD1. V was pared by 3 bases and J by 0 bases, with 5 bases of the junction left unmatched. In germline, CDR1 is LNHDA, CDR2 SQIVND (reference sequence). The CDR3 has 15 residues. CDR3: CASSIRGSPSYEQYF. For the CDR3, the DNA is TGTGCCAGTAGTATCAGGGGGTCCCCCTCCTACGAGCAGTACTTC.

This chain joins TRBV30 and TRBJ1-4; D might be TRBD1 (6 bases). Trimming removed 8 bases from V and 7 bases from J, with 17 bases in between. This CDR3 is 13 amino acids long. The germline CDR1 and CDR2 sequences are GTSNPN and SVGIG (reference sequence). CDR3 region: CARGAGGGEKLFF. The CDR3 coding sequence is TGTGCCCGAGGGGCCGGGGGCGGTGAAAAACTGTTTTTT.

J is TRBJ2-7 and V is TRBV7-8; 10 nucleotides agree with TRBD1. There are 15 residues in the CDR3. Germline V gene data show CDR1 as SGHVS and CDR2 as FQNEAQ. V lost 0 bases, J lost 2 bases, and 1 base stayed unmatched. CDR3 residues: CASSLAGTGAYEQYF. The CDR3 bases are TGTGCCAGCAGCTTAGCCGGGACAGGGGCCTACGAGCAGTACTTC.

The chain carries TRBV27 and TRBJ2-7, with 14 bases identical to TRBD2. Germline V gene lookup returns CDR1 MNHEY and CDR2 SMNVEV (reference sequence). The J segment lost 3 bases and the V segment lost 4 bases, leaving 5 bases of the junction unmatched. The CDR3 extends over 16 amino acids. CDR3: CASSSGLAGGLYEQYF. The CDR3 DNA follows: TGTGCCAGCAGTTCCGGACTAGCGGGGGGTCTCTACGAGCAGTACTTC.

The CDR3 is CASSRDPGAVTEAFF. Here the CDR3 DNA reads TGTGCCAGCAGCCGGGACCCCGGTGCTGTTACTGAAGCTTTCTTT. The chain joins TRBV4-2 to TRBJ1-1; maybe TRBD1 (5 bases). This CDR3 is built from 15 residues. Trimming removed 4 bases at V and 5 bases at J, with 17 bases between. Germline V gives CDR1 LGHNA, CDR2 YNFKEQ.

CDR3 bases: TGTGCCAGCAGCTTGACAGACTCCTCATACGAGCAGTACTTC. Its protein product is CASSLTDSSYEQYF. The chain is built from TRBV5-4 and TRBJ2-7; D gene unclear. V was trimmed by 1 base and J by 4 bases, leaving 12 bases between them. CDR1 is SGHNT and CDR2 is YYREEE in the germline V gene (reference sequence). CDR3 length: 14 residues.

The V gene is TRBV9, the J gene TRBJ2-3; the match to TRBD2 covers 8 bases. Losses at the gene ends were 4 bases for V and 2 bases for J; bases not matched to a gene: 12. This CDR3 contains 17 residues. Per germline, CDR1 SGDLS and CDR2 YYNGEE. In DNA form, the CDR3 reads TGTGCCAGCAGCCCTTCATCCGGGACTAGAGACACAGATACGCAGTATTTT. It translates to CASSPSSGTRDTDTQYF. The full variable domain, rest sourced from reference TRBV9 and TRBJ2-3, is DSGVTQTPKHLITATGQRVTLRCSPRSGDLSVYWYQQSLDQGLQFLIQYYNGEERAKGNILERFSAQQFPDLHSELNLSSLELGDSALYFCASSPSSGTRDTDTQYFGPGTRLTVL.

The CDR3 region has the DNA TGTGCCAGCAGCCCTACCGGGGTTCAAGATACGCAGTATTTT. It codes for CASSPTGVQDTQYF. The V and J genes are TRBV7-8 and TRBJ2-3, with D possibly TRBD2 on 5 matching bases. The CDR3 length is 14 residues. V was clipped by 5 bases and J by 5 bases, with 14 bases between them. Per germline, CDR1 SGHVS and CDR2 FQNEAQ.

DNA for the CDR3: TGTGCCAGCAGCTTAGTTGCGGACGGGGCTCAGTCACCCCTCCACTTT. Encoded protein: CASSLVADGAQSPLHF. The chain carries TRBV7-6 and TRBJ1-6; a weak D match, TRBD1 (5 bases). Germline V gene data show CDR1 as SGHVS and CDR2 as FNYEAQ. With 1 base removed from V and 10 bases from J, the gap between germline ends came to 17 bases. This CDR3 spans 16 amino acids.